Presented here are 4 T cell receptor beta chains from one specimen sequenced in a study of blood T cell repertoires in COVID-19. TCRdb's copy holds only in-frame clones and misses some; the assay was immunoSEQ multiplex PCR. This repertoire shows about 200,000 clones, roughly 90% found once; its top ten account for around 6.5%. Sequencing used peripheral blood. These receptor sequences come from a man aged 55 to 70 who had recovered from COVID-19.

The chain joins TRBV19 to TRBJ2-7; 7 nucleotides match TRBD1. The CDR3 is made up of 15 amino acids. V was clipped by 3 bases and J by 0 bases; unmatched bases: 5. Per germline, CDR1 LNHDA and CDR2 SQIVND (reference sequence). CDR3 loop: CASSIIRDSSYEQYF. CDR3 DNA: TGTGCCAGTAGTATTATTAGGGACAGCTCCTACGAGCAGTACTTC.

The chain couples TRBV28 to TRBJ2-7; 7 nucleotides agree with TRBD1. Germline CDR1 and CDR2: MDHEN and SYDVKM. Trimming cost V 5 bases and J 2 bases; bases outside gene matches: 3. CDR3 length equals 13 residues. The CDR3 DNA reads TGTGCCAGCAGTCCGGACAGGACCTACGAGCAGTACTTC. Protein product: CASSPDRTYEQYF.

The chain uses TRBV18 and TRBJ2-2, with 9 bases fitting TRBD1. The J segment lost 7 bases and the V segment lost 3 bases, leaving 15 bases of the junction unmatched. The V gene's germline CDR1 is KGHSH and CDR2 LQKENI. This CDR3 spans 18 amino acids. Written as DNA, the CDR3 is TGTGCCAGCTCACCCAACTTGCCCGGGACAGGGATTGTCGGGGAGCTGTTTTTT. Translated, it gives CASSPNLPGTGIVGELFF.

The gene calls are TRBV4-3 and TRBJ2-1; TRBD2 matches 11 bases. CDR1 is LGHNA, CDR2 YSLEER, per germline. The CDR3 has 16 amino acids. V shed 3 bases and J 7 bases; nucleotides not matched to a gene: 8. The CDR3 loop reads CASSHSTSGKGNEQFF. The CDR3 bases are TGCGCCAGCAGCCATTCGACTAGCGGGAAGGGTAATGAGCAGTTCTTC.